Below are 23 T cell receptor beta chains sequenced from a single sample in a study of CD8+CD57+ T cells in acquired aplastic anemia. According to the study, genomic DNA was the template for TCR beta VDJ and CDR3 profiling. TCRdb reprocessed the reads via MiXCR and lists one record per CDR3 protein. This table holds some 200,000 distinct CDR3 sequences, 50% to 70% found once. Previously, flow cytometry had revealed CD8+CD57+ cell expansion in the patients chosen for sequencing. The sample taken for sequencing was sorted CD4+, CD8+, or CD8+CD57+ T cells (not recorded which) from PBMCs. Receptor source: a human donor with aplastic anemia.

The chain recombines TRBV6-6 with TRBJ1-2, with 8 bases aligning to TRBD1. Germline V lookup: CDR1 MNHNY, CDR2 SVGAGI (reference sequence). This CDR3 spans 13 amino acids. This CDR3 reads CTIQDRVNYGYTF. Here the CDR3 DNA reads TGTACCATCCAGGACAGGGTTAACTATGGCTACACCTTC.

The rearrangement links TRBV29-1 to TRBJ1-1, with TRBD1 matching 8 bases. J was trimmed by 2 bases and V by 4 bases; bases with no gene match: 3. Germline V CDR1 and CDR2: SQVTM, ANQGSEA. The CDR3 consists of 13 residues. The CDR3 is CSVGDRQNTEAFF. CDR3 DNA sequence: TGCAGCGTTGGGGACAGGCAAAACACTGAAGCTTTCTTT.

This clonotype has a handful of counts. The chain carries TRBV20-1 and TRBJ2-4; the match to TRBD1 covers 8 bases. Per the germline V gene, CDR1 is DFQATT and CDR2 is SNEGSKA (reference sequence). After removal of 4 bases from V and 9 bases from J, the junction contained 14 bases not matched to a gene. There are 15 residues in the CDR3. CDR3 protein: CSATSGGLGFVIQYF. The CDR3 bases are TGCAGTGCTACCTCAGGGGGCCTGGGGTTTGTCATTCAGTACTTC.

As regards this clonotype: A read error may account for a junction end that differs from germline. This chain uses TRBV9 with TRBJ1-2, with D perhaps matching TRBD1 (5 bases). Germline CDR1 reads SGDLS; CDR2 reads YYNGEE. CDR3 length: 12 residues. The CDR3 protein is CASYRQNYGYIF. The DNA of the CDR3 is TGTGCCAGCTATCGACAGAACTATGGCTACATCTTC.

The J gene is TRBJ1-4, the V gene TRBV19; D call uncertain. There are 12 residues in the CDR3. Trimming shortened V by 5 bases and J by 7 bases, and 8 bases separated the two germline ends. The germline CDR1 and CDR2 sequences are LNHDA and SQIVND (reference sequence). In DNA form, the CDR3 reads TGTGCCAGTAGTGGGCAGGCTGAAAAACTGTTTTTT. Its protein is CASSGQAEKLFF.

The chain carries TRBV2 and TRBJ1-6; 9 nucleotides align to TRBD1. Germline-derived CDR1 and CDR2 are SNHLY and FYNNEI. The CDR3 length is 16 residues. The junction had 4 bases not matched to a gene; V was cut back by 6 bases and J by 1 base. CDR3 nucleotide sequence: TGTGCCAGCAGGGGACAGGGACTTTCCTATAATTCACCCCTCCACTTT. It specifies CASRGQGLSYNSPLHF.

This sequence joins TRBV20-1 and TRBJ2-5; 10 nucleotides line up with TRBD2. The V segment lost 3 bases and the J segment 2 bases; nucleotides outside the gene matches: 3. Looked up from germline, CDR1 is DFQATT and CDR2 is SNEGSKA (reference sequence). CDR3 length: 14 amino acids. In nucleotides, the CDR3 is TGCAGTGCTAGGTGGACTAGCGGTCAAGAGACCCAGTACTTC. As protein: CSARWTSGQETQYF.

This clonotype has a handful of counts. The chain links TRBV7-3 to TRBJ2-7; TRBD2 matches at 9 bases. CDR1 is SGHTA, CDR2 FQGTGA, per germline. The CDR3 runs 14 residues. With V trimmed by 1 base and J by 6 bases, 4 bases remained unmatched. As DNA, the CDR3 is TGTGCCAGCAGCTTAAGCGGGGGGGCGGGCGAGCAGTACTTC. Residues: CASSLSGGAGEQYF.

The J gene is TRBJ2-7, the V gene TRBV29-1, with TRBD2 matching 7 bases. This CDR3 region has 13 residues. Germline CDR1 is SQVTM and CDR2 is ANQGSEA. After removal of 4 bases from V and 0 bases from J, the junction contained 3 bases not matched to a gene. CDR3 residues: CSVVGGISYEQYF. The CDR3 nucleotides read TGCAGCGTTGTGGGGGGGATCTCCTACGAGCAGTACTTC.

J is TRBJ2-4 and V is TRBV7-8, with 10 positions matching TRBD1. TRBJ2-7 explains the end of the DNA better; the J call may be wrong. Germline CDR1 and CDR2: SGHVS and FQNEAQ. The CDR3 is 15 amino acids. CDR3 coding DNA: TGTGCCAGCAGAATAGGCCGGGACAGGGGCTACGAGCAGTACTTC. Translation: CASRIGRDRGYEQYF.

The chain recombines TRBV9 with TRBJ1-2, with a weak D call TRBD1 (5 bases). V lost 4 bases to trimming and J lost 4 bases, with 17 bases between them. Germline lookup yields CDR1 SGDLS and CDR2 YYNGEE. The CDR3 spans 15 residues. CDR3 sequence (DNA): TGTGCCAGCAGCTTATTTCTACAGGTCGGCTATGGCTACACCTTC. This sequence encodes CASSLFLQVGYGYTF.

This clonotype was seen at least ten times. V and J are TRBV19 and TRBJ1-3; TRBD1 matches 9 bases. The V gene end was trimmed by 7 bases and the J gene end by 7 bases; junction bases not matched to a gene: 14. The CDR3 totals 16 residues. Germline-derived CDR1 and CDR2 are LNHDA and SQIVND (reference sequence). The CDR3 spells CASTPNRGQLGNTIYF. The CDR3 DNA reads TGTGCCAGTACCCCAAACAGGGGGCAGTTGGGGAACACCATATATTTT.

The chain uses TRBV29-1 and TRBJ2-1; 8 bases line up with TRBD2. The V segment lost 6 bases and the J segment 8 bases; nucleotides outside the gene matches: 6. Germline loops: CDR1 SQVTM, CDR2 ANQGSEA. The CDR3 is made up of 12 amino acids. CDR3 protein: CSVTGGRDEQFF. CDR3 nucleotide sequence: TGCAGCGTGACGGGGGGGCGGGATGAGCAGTTCTTC.

This chain joins TRBV7-9 and TRBJ2-7; 7 bases are shared with TRBD2. The CDR3 runs 16 residues. V was pared by 3 bases and J by 6 bases, with 14 bases of the junction left unmatched. Germline V gene data show CDR1 as SEHNR and CDR2 as FQNEAQ (reference sequence). Here the CDR3 reads CASSFLGGGSMGEQYF. For the CDR3, the DNA is TGTGCCAGCAGCTTCCTTGGGGGAGGGTCTATGGGCGAGCAGTACTTC. Full variable domain (remainder filled in from reference TRBV7-9 and TRBJ2-7): DTGVSQNPRHKITKRGQNVTFRCDPISEHNRLYWYRQTLGQGPEFLTYFQNEAQLEKSRLLSDRFSAERPKGSFSTLEIQRTEQGDSAMYLCASSFLGGGSMGEQYFGPGTRLTVT.

In its sample, this clonotype was seen once. A junction boundary mismatches the germline segment, possibly from a read error. V usage is TRBV11-2 and J usage is TRBJ2-5, with D unresolved. The CDR3 totals 13 residues. Per germline, CDR1 SGHAT and CDR2 FQNNGV. Here the CDR3 DNA reads TGTGCCAGCAGCTTAGCGTTCCAAGAGACTCAGTACTTC. Translated, it gives CASSLAFQETQYF.

This clonotype has only a few counts. The chain uses TRBV5-1 and TRBJ1-1; D not resolved. V lost 5 bases, J lost 2 bases, and 10 bases lay in between. The CDR3 length is 13 residues. CDR1 is SGHRS and CDR2 is YFSETQ in the germline V gene. The CDR3: CASRWEGNTEAFF. Written as DNA, the CDR3 is TGCGCCAGCAGGTGGGAAGGTAACACTGAAGCTTTCTTT.

The DNA for the CDR3 is TGTGCCAGCAGCTCCGGGACACACTATGGCTACACCTTC. Protein sequence: CASSSGTHYGYTF. The chain employs TRBV7-9 and TRBJ1-2; TRBD1 is a possible D gene (6 bases). Germline V gene lookup returns CDR1 SEHNR and CDR2 FQNEAQ (reference sequence). There are 13 residues in the CDR3. V gave up 4 bases and J gave up 3 bases, with 9 bases separating them.

This clonotype has a single count. The V and J genes are TRBV7-8 and TRBJ2-3; 10 bases agree with TRBD1. Germline CDR1 is SGHVS and CDR2 is FQNEAQ. V lost 1 base and J lost 6; bases outside the gene matches: 1. The CDR3 contains 14 residues. In DNA, the CDR3 is TGTGCCAGCAGCTTAGGGGACAGGGGTGATACGCAGTATTTT. This gives the protein CASSLGDRGDTQYF. Full variable domain (missing parts from reference TRBV7-8 and TRBJ2-3): GAGVSQSPRYKVAKRGQDVALRCDPISGHVSLFWYQQALGQGPEFLTYFQNEAQLDKSGLPSDRFFAERPEGSVSTLKIQRTQQEDSAVYLCASSLGDRGDTQYFGPGTRLTVL.

This clonotype was detected ten times or more. It may be a read error: a sequence one base away is much more abundant. This chain joins TRBV30 and TRBJ1-1; D gene ambiguous. From germline, CDR1 is GTSNPN and CDR2 SVGIG (reference sequence). The ends were cut back, 5 bases at V and 0 bases at J, with 4 bases in the middle. The CDR3 has 11 residues. CDR3 amino acids: CAWAMNTEAFF. The CDR3 DNA sequence: TGTGCCTGGGCCATGAACACTGAAGCTTTCTTT.

This sequence joins TRBV7-2 and TRBJ2-5; weak D call: TRBD2 (5 bases). The DNA end is a closer match to TRBJ2-1, so the J assignment may be wrong. The germline V gene has CDR1 SGHTA and CDR2 FQGNSA. The CDR3 totals 14 residues. The chain's CDR3 is CASSLAGADNEQFF. CDR3 bases: TGTGCCAGCAGCTTAGCGGGAGCGGACAATGAGCAGTTCTTC.

Remarks on this clonotype: The junction does not match germline at one end; this may be a read error. V is TRBV7-3 and J is TRBJ2-3; possibly TRBD1 or TRBD2 for D (5 bases each). From germline, CDR1 is SGHTA and CDR2 FQGTGA. The CDR3 is 13 amino acids. The DNA of the CDR3 is TGTGACCTGGACAAGCCTAGCACAGAGACGCAGTATTTT. This encodes CDLDKPSTETQYF.

This clonotype was counted many times. The chain uses TRBV15 and TRBJ2-3; 8 nucleotides match TRBD2. The CDR3 extends over 15 amino acids. The germline V gene has CDR1 LNHNV and CDR2 YYDKDF (reference sequence). Trimming at V came to 0 bases and at J to 1 base, leaving 0 bases not matched to a gene. CDR3 nucleotide sequence: TGTGCCACCAGCAGAGAGCGGGGGGGCACAGATACGCAGTATTTT. It encodes CATSRERGGTDTQYF.

The table lists this clonotype with a few counts. The V and J genes are TRBV15 and TRBJ1-6; 7 bases fit TRBD1. V lost 9 bases, J lost 5 bases, and 7 bases stayed unmatched. The CDR3 runs 14 residues. CDR1 is LNHNV and CDR2 is YYDKDF in the germline V gene (reference sequence). CDR3 sequence: CATARQGHNSPLHF. The CDR3 DNA reads TGTGCCACAGCCAGACAGGGACATAATTCACCCCTCCACTTT.